These 29 T cell receptor beta chains share one sample of origin, sequenced in a study of blood T cell repertoires in COVID-19. Clones were sequenced by immunoSEQ multiplex PCR, and TCRdb holds only the in-frame ones, with some missing. Of some 150,000 clones detected, around 81% appear once; the ten largest clones hold 10% to 15%. Material: peripheral blood. All receptors come from a man in his sixties with active or convalescent COVID-19.

The chain joins TRBV24-1 to TRBJ2-3, with a tentative D call TRBD2 (6 bases). The CDR3 covers 16 residues. The V end was cut by 3 bases, the J end by 0 bases, with 12 bases between. Germline CDR1 reads KGHDR; CDR2 reads SFDVKD. In DNA, the CDR3 is TGTGCCACCAGTGATCCCGGGACTCCAAGCACAGATACGCAGTATTTT. Its translation is CATSDPGTPSTDTQYF.

The chain employs TRBV5-8 and TRBJ2-1, with TRBD2 matching over 9 bases. V lost 4 bases, J lost 2 bases, and 7 bases stayed unmatched. The germline V gene encodes CDR1 SGHTS and CDR2 YDEGEE. The CDR3 covers 16 residues. This CDR3 reads CASSPRLAETYNEQFF. The CDR3 DNA sequence: TGTGCCAGCAGCCCCCGACTAGCGGAAACCTACAATGAGCAGTTCTTC.

CDR3 amino acids: CASSLGAGGTGELFF. In DNA form, the CDR3 reads TGTGCCAGCAGCTTAGGAGCGGGGGGCACCGGGGAGCTGTTTTTT. V gene TRBV7-8 combines with J gene TRBJ2-2, with 9 bases lining up with TRBD2. V gave up 1 base and J gave up 4 bases; unmatched junction bases: 1. Germline assignment: CDR1 SGHVS and CDR2 FQNEAQ. CDR3 length equals 15 residues. The complete variable domain, with remaining parts taken from reference TRBV7-8 and TRBJ2-2, reads GAGVSQSPRYKVAKRGQDVALRCDPISGHVSLFWYQQALGQGPEFLTYFQNEAQLDKSGLPSDRFFAERPEGSVSTLKIQRTQQEDSAVYLCASSLGAGGTGELFFGEGSRLTVL.

This clone was seen just once. V usage is TRBV29-1 and J usage is TRBJ2-5; the match to TRBD2 covers 9 bases. There are 14 residues in the CDR3. Germline values: CDR1 SQVTM, CDR2 ANQGSEA. The V and J ends lost 4 bases and 7 bases, in that order; junction bases with no gene match: 10. The CDR3 reads CSVGGLAPGGTQYF. Written as DNA, the CDR3 is TGCAGCGTTGGGGGACTAGCACCAGGAGGGACCCAGTACTTC.

In its sample, this clone was seen once. The chain links TRBV6-2 or TRBV6-3 to TRBJ1-5; unclear D gene. CDR1 and CDR2 from the germline V gene are MNHEY and SVGEGT. Trimming took off 5 bases at V and 7 bases at J, with 12 bases between the two ends. This CDR3 contains 13 residues. The DNA of the CDR3 is TGTGCCAGCAGTAGCCGACAAGGCCAGCCCCAGCATTTT. This encodes CASSSRQGQPQHF.

The chain has TRBV27 and TRBJ2-3, with 9 bases aligning to TRBD2. CDR1 is MNHEY, CDR2 SMNVEV, per germline (reference sequence). This CDR3 is 18 amino acids long. V lost 2 bases and J lost 1; bases outside the gene matches: 10. CDR3 coding DNA: TGTGCCAGCAGTTTAGGAGTAGCGGGAGCCCTCGGCACAGATACGCAGTATTTT. This translates into CASSLGVAGALGTDTQYF.

This clone occurred once. J is TRBJ1-2 and V is TRBV27; 7 bases are a match to TRBD1. Germline CDR1 is MNHEY and CDR2 is SMNVEV (reference sequence). With V trimmed by 5 bases and J by 3 bases, 6 bases remained unmatched. This CDR3 comprises 14 residues. The CDR3 spells CASSITGEDYGYTF. CDR3 coding DNA: TGTGCCAGCAGTATCACAGGGGAGGACTATGGCTACACCTTC.

This chain joins TRBV4-2 and TRBJ2-7; TRBD2 matches at 11 bases. Germline V gene data show CDR1 as LGHNA and CDR2 as YNFKEQ. CDR3 length: 16 amino acids. Trimming removed 0 bases from V and 7 bases from J; junction bases left unmatched: 8. The CDR3 sequence: CASSQDASGRFGEQYF. CDR3 bases: TGTGCCAGCAGCCAAGATGCTAGCGGGAGGTTCGGGGAGCAGTACTTC.

This rearrangement joins TRBV15 to TRBJ2-2; 14 nucleotides match TRBD2. This CDR3 has 16 amino acids. CDR1 and CDR2 from the germline V gene are LNHNV and YYDKDF (reference sequence). With 9 bases clipped from V and 4 bases from J, the junction kept 7 bases outside the gene matches. CDR3 in amino acids: CATTAGLAGGTGELFF. DNA for the CDR3: TGTGCCACGACCGCCGGACTAGCGGGGGGCACCGGGGAGCTGTTTTTT.

The CDR3 DNA is TGCGCCAGCAGCCAAGCCCAGGGGAGTTCTGGGGCCAACGTCCTGACTTTC. Its protein product is CASSQAQGSSGANVLTF. This chain uses TRBV4-1 with TRBJ2-6, with a possible D match to TRBD1 (6 bases). The CDR3 length is 17 residues. In germline, CDR1 is MGHRA, CDR2 YSYEKL. V was pared by 1 base and J by 1 base, with 11 bases between.

The chain recombines TRBV24-1 with TRBJ2-3; 8 nucleotides agree with TRBD1. CDR3 length equals 16 residues. V dropped 0 bases and J dropped 4; count of bases not matched to a gene: 5. Germline V gene lookup returns CDR1 KGHDR and CDR2 SFDVKD. This CDR3 reads CATSDLRAGGPDTQYF. The CDR3 coding sequence is TGTGCCACCAGTGATTTGCGGGCAGGGGGCCCAGATACGCAGTATTTT.

The V call is TRBV6-2 or TRBV6-3, the J call TRBJ2-1; D perhaps matches TRBD1 (5 bases). The germline V gene encodes CDR1 MNHEY and CDR2 SVGEGT. CDR3 size: 15 residues. V lost 5 bases to trimming and J lost 0 bases, with 11 bases between them. This CDR3 reads CASSGASSSYNEQFF. CDR3 DNA sequence: TGTGCCAGCAGTGGGGCCTCAAGCTCCTACAATGAGCAGTTCTTC.

The chain has TRBV6-5 and TRBJ2-7; possible D gene TRBD2, 5 bases. V lost 8 bases and J lost 3, with 14 bases in between. This CDR3 spans 13 amino acids. Germline V gene sequence: CDR1 MNHEY, CDR2 SVGAGI. The CDR3 nucleotides read TGTGCCAGCTCCGAAGAGGGAGTCTACGAGCAGTACTTC. Translation gives CASSEEGVYEQYF.

This chain uses TRBV6-6 with TRBJ1-1; a possible D gene is TRBD1 (6 bases). Germline-derived CDR1 and CDR2 are MNHNY and SVGAGI (reference sequence). CDR3 length: 11 amino acids. V gave up 10 bases and J gave up 5 bases, with 11 bases separating them. The chain's CDR3 is CAIGQLTEAFF. Written as DNA, the CDR3 is TGTGCCATAGGACAGTTAACTGAAGCTTTCTTT.

The chain recombines TRBV19 with TRBJ1-1; D perhaps matches TRBD1 (5 bases). The ends were cut back, 3 bases at V and 7 bases at J, with 21 bases in the middle. The CDR3 consists of 16 residues. Germline V gives CDR1 LNHDA, CDR2 SQIVND (reference sequence). The chain's CDR3 is CASSIIFQKGTGEAFF. The CDR3 DNA sequence: TGTGCCAGTAGTATCATTTTTCAGAAGGGAACAGGTGAAGCTTTCTTT.

V usage is TRBV4-1 and J usage is TRBJ2-3, with unresolved D. The V gene's germline CDR1 is MGHRA and CDR2 YSYEKL. The CDR3 contains 13 residues. The V end lost 5 bases, the J end lost 4 bases, and 10 bases lay between the germline ends. CDR3: CASSYRAADTQYF. Written as DNA, the CDR3 is TGCGCCAGCAGCTACCGCGCGGCAGATACGCAGTATTTT.

In nucleotides, the CDR3 is TGTGCCAGTAGTATAGCCCTAGCGGGAGGAGGTGAGCAGTTCTTC. This sequence encodes CASSIALAGGGEQFF. The V gene is TRBV19, the J gene TRBJ2-1; 11 nucleotides line up with TRBD2. CDR1 LNHDA and CDR2 SQIVND come from the germline V gene (reference sequence). J gave up 9 bases and V 1 base, and 5 bases lay outside the gene matches. There are 15 residues in the CDR3.

J is TRBJ2-3 and V is TRBV15, with 14 bases aligning to TRBD2. The CDR3 has 17 residues. CDR1 is LNHNV, CDR2 YYDKDF, per germline (reference sequence). Trimming took 3 bases from V and 4 from J; bases not matched to a gene: 6. The CDR3 sequence: CATSRYRLAGGPDTQYF. Here the CDR3 DNA reads TGTGCCACCAGCAGGTACCGACTAGCGGGAGGGCCAGATACGCAGTATTTT.

This clone was detected once. The V gene is TRBV10-3, the J gene TRBJ1-2; D call uncertain. V lost 3 bases, J lost 7 bases, and 18 bases lay in between. The CDR3 spans 15 residues. The germline V gene has CDR1 ENHRY and CDR2 SYGVKD. The CDR3 loop reads CAISEGVRRSVGYTF. The CDR3 DNA reads TGTGCCATCAGTGAAGGCGTTCGGAGGTCCGTTGGCTACACCTTC.

The V gene is TRBV30, the J gene TRBJ2-7, with 10 positions matching TRBD2. Germline V gene lookup returns CDR1 GTSNPN and CDR2 SVGIG (reference sequence). The V gene end was trimmed by 5 bases and the J gene end by 5 bases; junction bases not matched to a gene: 6. This CDR3 has 13 amino acids. CDR3 loop: CAWETLAGDEQYF. DNA for the CDR3: TGTGCCTGGGAGACTCTAGCGGGAGACGAGCAGTACTTC.

This rearrangement joins TRBV7-9 to TRBJ2-3; TRBD2 aligns across 7 bases. This CDR3 has 14 amino acids. Germline V gene lookup returns CDR1 SEHNR and CDR2 FQNEAQ (reference sequence). The junction had 3 bases not matched to a gene; V was cut back by 6 bases and J by 0 bases. The CDR3 reads CASSKAGSTDTQYF. CDR3 bases: TGTGCCAGCAGTAAAGCGGGAAGCACAGATACGCAGTATTTT.

This chain links TRBV5-1 with TRBJ1-1, with D uncertain. CDR1 is SGHRS, CDR2 YFSETQ, per germline. The CDR3 runs to 13 residues. The V gene lost 3 bases and the J gene lost 3 bases, with 9 bases spanning the gap. CDR3 protein: CASSSRGDTEAFF. The CDR3 DNA reads TGCGCCAGCAGCTCCCGTGGAGACACTGAAGCTTTCTTT.

The chain has TRBV24-1 and TRBJ2-7; D unresolved. This CDR3 is 18 amino acids long. V lost 2 bases, J lost 6 bases, and 25 bases lay in between. Germline assignment: CDR1 KGHDR and CDR2 SFDVKD. The CDR3 DNA reads TGTGCCACCAGTGATTCCTATACTGAATGGGCGAACACCTTCGAGCAGTACTTC. It specifies CATSDSYTEWANTFEQYF.

J is TRBJ2-2 and V is TRBV11-3; possible D gene TRBD2, 6 bases. The CDR3 contains 15 residues. CDR1 SGHNT and CDR2 YENEEA come from the germline V gene. V lost 1 base to trimming and J lost 2 bases, with 8 bases between them. The CDR3 loop reads CASSLVGGNTGELFF. The CDR3, as DNA: TGTGCCAGCAGCTTAGTGGGAGGAAACACCGGGGAGCTGTTTTTT.

This clone has a handful of counts. The gene calls are TRBV15 and TRBJ1-4; a weak D match, TRBD1 (5 bases). This CDR3 has 15 amino acids. Trimming cost V 1 base and J 0 bases, with 6 bases left between them. In germline, CDR1 is LNHNV, CDR2 YYDKDF (reference sequence). This chain's CDR3 is CATSRGGATNEKLFF. The CDR3 DNA reads TGTGCCACCAGCAGAGGGGGCGCAACTAATGAAAAACTGTTTTTT.

This clone was counted a few times. The V call is TRBV7-6, the J call TRBJ2-3; D possibly corresponds to TRBD2 (6 bases). CDR3 length equals 16 residues. The germline gives CDR1 SGHVS, CDR2 FNYEAQ. V was cut by 6 bases and J by 5 bases, with 21 bases left in between. Here the CDR3 reads CASSYETRAVLDTQYF. The CDR3 DNA follows: TGTGCCAGCAGTTACGAGACTAGGGCGGTGTTAGATACGCAGTATTTT.

There are a few counts of this clone. The V gene is TRBV18, the J gene TRBJ1-5; 7 bases agree with TRBD1. V shed 2 bases, J shed 2 bases, and the junction held 6 bases outside the gene matches. Looked up from germline, CDR1 is KGHSH and CDR2 is LQKENI. This CDR3 has 16 amino acids. Here the CDR3 reads CASSPGPGTGNQPQHF. CDR3 bases: TGTGCCAGCTCACCAGGTCCAGGGACAGGCAATCAGCCCCAGCATTTT. The entire variable domain, with the rest obtained from reference TRBV18 and TRBJ1-5, is as follows: NAGVMQNPRHLVRRRGQEARLRCSPMKGHSHVYWYRQLPEEGLKFMVYLQKENIIDESGMPKERFSAEFPKEGPSILRIQQVVRGDSAAYFCASSPGPGTGNQPQHFGDGTRLSIL.

The chain combines TRBV5-6 with TRBJ2-2, with TRBD2 identical over 15 bases. The junction had 6 bases not matched to a gene; V was cut back by 4 bases and J by 5 bases. Per germline, CDR1 SGHDT and CDR2 YYEEEE. The CDR3 contains 17 residues. The CDR3, as DNA: TGTGCCAGCAGCGGACTAGCGGGAGGGCCGTGGACCGGGGAGCTGTTTTTT. It specifies CASSGLAGGPWTGELFF.

Comment on this clone: Mismatch with germline at one junction end may stem from a read error. This sequence joins TRBV28 and TRBJ1-2, with TRBD1 matching 7 bases. The length of the CDR3 is 10 residues. The germline CDR1 and CDR2 sequences are MDHEN and SYDVKM. The CDR3: CASRRDRAFF. In DNA, the CDR3 is TGTGCCAGCAGAAGAGACAGGGCTTTCTTC.